The clone carrying this TCR beta chain was counted once. The antigen is unknown. Time point noted: blood 2 weeks post-SBRT. Treatment here: 15 Gy SBRT to primary tumor, nephrectomy 4 weeks later. This sample was included in a study of radiation and T cells in renal cell carcinoma. Whole-study context: Nephrectomy followed 15 Gy stereotactic body radiation by 4 weeks.

In germline, CDR1 is SGHDN, CDR2 FVKESK. V lost 2 bases and J lost 5; bases outside the gene matches: 8. The CDR3 has 16 residues. Study observations and caveats: From baseline, blood top tumor clonotypes peaked at 2 weeks post-radiation.

Sequencing used immunoSEQ multiplex PCR; TCRdb keeps in-frame clones, though not all of them. This table has around 86,000 clones, 80% to 90% appearing once. The clonotype comes from a woman between 45 and 60 years old with renal cell carcinoma. The chain carries TRBV14 and TRBJ2-2; TRBD1 matches at 7 bases. The material sequenced was blood, taken from a patient whose treatment included radiotherapy and nephrectomy. In DNA, the CDR3 is TGTGCCAGCAGCCAATTATCGAGGGGGCGAACCGGGGAGCTGTTTTTT. It is translated as CASSQLSRGRTGELFF.